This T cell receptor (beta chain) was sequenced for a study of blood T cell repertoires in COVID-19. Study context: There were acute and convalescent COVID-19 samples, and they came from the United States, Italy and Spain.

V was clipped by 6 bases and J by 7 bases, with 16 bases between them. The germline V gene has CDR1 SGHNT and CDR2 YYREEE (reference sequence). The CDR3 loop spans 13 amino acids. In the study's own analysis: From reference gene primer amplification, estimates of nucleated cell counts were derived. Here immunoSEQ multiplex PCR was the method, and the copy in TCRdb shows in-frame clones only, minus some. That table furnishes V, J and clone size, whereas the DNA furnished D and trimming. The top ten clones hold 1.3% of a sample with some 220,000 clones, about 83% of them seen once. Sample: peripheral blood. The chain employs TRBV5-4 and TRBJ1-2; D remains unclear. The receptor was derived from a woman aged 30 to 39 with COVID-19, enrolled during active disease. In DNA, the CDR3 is TGTGCCAGCACCCGGGAGGATTGGGGTGGCTACACCTTC. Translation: CASTREDWGGYTF.